These 13 T cell receptor beta chains share one sample of origin, sequenced in a study of T cell changes during pregnancy in multiple sclerosis. Profiling relied on immunoSEQ multiplex PCR, and the TCRdb table lists in-frame clones only, not all of them. The data show around 35,000 clones, roughly 92% seen once. Sequencing was performed on PBMCs (not recorded whether the cells were cultured). These receptors all come from a female donor with multiple sclerosis, enrolled in a pregnancy study.

In its sample, this clone was seen once. The chain employs TRBV11-3 and TRBJ2-1; 10 bases align to TRBD2. The germline V gene encodes CDR1 SGHNT and CDR2 YENEEA. V was clipped by 5 bases and J by 5 bases; unmatched bases: 12. This CDR3 spans 17 amino acids. Written as DNA, the CDR3 is TGTGCCAGCAGCCGTCATACCGGGACTAGCGCAGACAATGAGCAGTTCTTC. Protein sequence: CASSRHTGTSADNEQFF. Based on the CDR3 plus reference TRBV11-3 and TRBJ2-1, the full variable domain is EAGVVQSPRYKIIEKKQPVAFWCNPISGHNTLYWYLQNLGQGPELLIRYENEEAVDDSQLPKDRFSAERLKGVDSTLKIQPAELGDSAVYLCASSRHTGTSADNEQFFGPGTRLTVL.

The chain couples TRBV2 to TRBJ2-7; 7 positions match TRBD2. Germline CDR1 and CDR2: SNHLY and FYNNEI. The CDR3 runs to 17 residues. Trimming at V came to 6 bases and at J to 6 bases, leaving 20 bases not matched to a gene. In nucleotides, the CDR3 is TGTGCCAGCAGACCCAGAGGTAGTCTAGCGGAGGCCTTCGAGCAGTACTTC. It is translated as CASRPRGSLAEAFEQYF.

The CDR3 nucleotides are TGCGCCAGCAGCCCTGGACAGGGGAGGTTCGGAGAGACCCAGTACTTC. It encodes CASSPGQGRFGETQYF. The rearrangement joins TRBV5-1 to TRBJ2-5, with 9 bases lining up with TRBD1. The germline V gene has CDR1 SGHRS and CDR2 YFSETQ. The CDR3 contains 16 residues. V shed 4 bases and J 4 bases; nucleotides not matched to a gene: 11.

V gene TRBV4-3 combines with J gene TRBJ2-2; D possibly corresponds to TRBD2 (5 bases). From germline, CDR1 is LGHNA and CDR2 YSLEER. Trimming cost V 0 bases and J 5 bases, with 10 bases left between them. The CDR3 is 15 amino acids. The chain's CDR3 is CASSQELVGTGELFF. Written as DNA, the CDR3 is TGCGCCAGCAGCCAAGAACTAGTAGGTACCGGGGAGCTGTTTTTT.

The chain has TRBV28 and TRBJ1-2, with D maybe TRBD1 (6 bases). From germline, CDR1 is MDHEN and CDR2 SYDVKM. Trimming left V 0 bases short and J 7 bases short, with 15 bases between. This CDR3 has 15 residues. CDR3 protein: CASSLWGAGDGGYTF. Written as DNA, the CDR3 is TGTGCCAGCAGTTTATGGGGGGCAGGGGACGGTGGCTACACCTTC.

The rearrangement links TRBV29-1 to TRBJ2-3; D unresolved. In germline, CDR1 is SQVTM, CDR2 ANQGSEA. CDR3 length: 11 residues. V lost 7 bases to trimming and J lost 6 bases, with 11 bases between them. The CDR3 loop is CSAVTGDTQYF. DNA for the CDR3: TGCAGCGCCGTTACCGGGGATACGCAGTATTTT.

The chain joins TRBV6-1 to TRBJ1-2, with no clear D. Trimming left V 7 bases short and J 2 bases short, with 14 bases between. Per the germline V gene, CDR1 is MNHNS and CDR2 is SASEGT. CDR3 length: 14 amino acids. CDR3 sequence: CASISEFLNYGYTF. Written as DNA, the CDR3 is TGTGCCAGCATTTCAGAGTTCCTAAACTATGGCTACACCTTC.

The rearrangement uses TRBV18 and TRBJ2-7, with a weak D call TRBD1 (6 bases). V lost 5 bases and J lost 3, with 11 bases in between. Germline V gives CDR1 KGHSH, CDR2 LQKENI. This CDR3 is built from 13 residues. CDR3 residues: CASSARTVYEQYF. The CDR3 nucleotides read TGTGCCAGCTCAGCTAGGACAGTCTACGAGCAGTACTTC.

The V gene is TRBV6-5, the J gene TRBJ2-3; TRBD2 matches at 13 bases. Losses at the gene ends were 4 bases for V and 5 bases for J; bases not matched to a gene: 6. This CDR3 region has 16 residues. CDR1 and CDR2 from the germline V gene are MNHEY and SVGAGI. CDR3 nucleotides: TGTGCCAGCAGTTCACGGACTAGCGGGAGTATAGATACGCAGTATTTT. This codes for CASSSRTSGSIDTQYF.

The chain links TRBV27 to TRBJ1-2; D not certain. V shed 3 bases and J shed 8 bases, with 13 bases lying between them. Germline CDR1 and CDR2: MNHEY and SMNVEV (reference sequence). CDR3 length: 13 residues. CDR3 sequence reads: CASSFNQGGGYTF. The DNA of the CDR3 is TGTGCCAGCAGTTTCAACCAAGGAGGAGGCTACACCTTC.

This clone was found once. V gene TRBV6-5 combines with J gene TRBJ2-3; TRBD2 might be the D (6 bases). V was clipped by 2 bases and J by 0 bases, with 9 bases between them. This CDR3 has 15 residues. CDR1 and CDR2 from the germline V gene are MNHEY and SVGAGI. CDR3 coding DNA: TGTGCCAGCAGTTACCTGGCGGGAAGCACAGATACGCAGTATTTT. Translation gives CASSYLAGSTDTQYF.

V is TRBV10-3 and J is TRBJ2-7, with D hard to call. Trimming left V 3 bases short and J 4 bases short, with 7 bases between. The CDR3 consists of 12 residues. Germline CDR1 reads ENHRY; CDR2 reads SYGVKD. The CDR3 region is CAISDSVYEQYF. The CDR3 DNA reads as TGTGCCATCAGTGATTCGGTTTACGAGCAGTACTTC.

The V call is TRBV19, the J call TRBJ2-7; tentatively, D is TRBD1 (6 bases). Germline CDR1 and CDR2: LNHDA and SQIVND (reference sequence). CDR3 length: 11 amino acids. The V gene lost 9 bases and the J gene lost 6 bases, with 12 bases spanning the gap. CDR3 sequence reads: CASRHRAEQYF. The CDR3 nucleotides are TGTGCCAGCCGCCACAGGGCCGAGCAGTACTTC.